A single sample is the source of the 9 T cell receptor beta chains below, sequenced in a study of T cells after yellow fever vaccination. TCRdb passed the 5' RACE reads through MiXCR, listing each CDR3 protein once. The table includes approximately 550,000 distinct CDR3 sequences, roughly a fifth detected once. The source material was PBMCs, sampled 15 days after the yellow fever booster vaccination. Every receptor here comes from a man aged 30 to 39 who received the YFV17D yellow fever vaccine.

The rearrangement links TRBV7-2 to TRBJ2-7; the D gene is possibly TRBD2 (5 bases). Germline-derived CDR1 and CDR2 are SGHTA and FQGNSA. Trimming stripped 7 bases from V and 1 base from J, with 14 bases between. CDR3 length: 14 residues. The CDR3 reads CASTPFTSSYEQYF. CDR3 nucleotides: TGTGCCAGCACCCCTTTCACTAGTTCCTACGAGCAGTACTTC.

This clonotype was counted only a few times. The chain uses TRBV5-1 and TRBJ1-3; D gene uncertain. CDR3 length: 17 amino acids. V was pared by 4 bases and J by 0 bases, with 17 bases between. The germline V gene has CDR1 SGHRS and CDR2 YFSETQ. The CDR3 nucleotides are TGCGCCAGCAGCGAAATGACCGACGCCTCCTCTGGAAACACCATATATTTT. This encodes CASSEMTDASSGNTIYF.

This clonotype was picked up a small number of times. This rearrangement joins TRBV5-4 to TRBJ2-1, with 15 bases matching TRBD2. The junction had 7 bases not matched to a gene; V was cut back by 0 bases and J by 0 bases. From germline, CDR1 is SGHNT and CDR2 YYREEE (reference sequence). CDR3 size: 20 residues. DNA of the CDR3: TGTGCCAGCAGCTTGGGGGGACTAGCGGGGGGATCATTCTCCTACAATGAGCAGTTCTTC. Protein sequence: CASSLGGLAGGSFSYNEQFF. Based on the CDR3 plus reference TRBV5-4 and TRBJ2-1, the full variable domain is ETGVTQSPTHLIKTRGQQVTLRCSSQSGHNTVSWYQQALGQGPQFIFQYYREEENGRGNFPPRFSGLQFPNYSSELNVNALELDDSALYLCASSLGGLAGGSFSYNEQFFGPGTRLTVL.

The rearrangement uses TRBV5-1 and TRBJ2-7; D call uncertain. V gave up 5 bases and J gave up 1 base, with 10 bases separating them. Germline V gene lookup returns CDR1 SGHRS and CDR2 YFSETQ. CDR3 length: 13 amino acids. CDR3 in DNA: TGCGCCAGCAGAGAGACCCTTTCCTACGAGCAGTACTTC. Its translation: CASRETLSYEQYF.

This clonotype was observed a few times. The chain uses TRBV4-3 and TRBJ2-1; the D gene is possibly TRBD2 (6 bases). From germline, CDR1 is LGHNA and CDR2 YSLEER. The CDR3 length is 13 residues. V lost 8 bases to trimming and J lost 2 bases, with 10 bases between them. The CDR3 DNA sequence: TGCGCCAGCGCCCGGGAGACCTACAATGAGCAGTTCTTC. Amino acid sequence: CASARETYNEQFF.

This clonotype was observed once. This chain joins TRBV15 and TRBJ2-1; D unclear. V lost 1 base to trimming and J lost 0 bases, with 10 bases between them. The germline V gene has CDR1 LNHNV and CDR2 YYDKDF (reference sequence). This CDR3 spans 16 amino acids. In nucleotides, the CDR3 is TGTGCCACCAGCAGAGGATCTACCCCCTCCTACAATGAGCAGTTCTTC. Translation: CATSRGSTPSYNEQFF.

This clonotype was observed a few times. The chain joins TRBV29-1 to TRBJ1-1, with D possibly matching TRBD1 (5 bases). The germline V gene has CDR1 SQVTM and CDR2 ANQGSEA. Trimming shortened V by 4 bases and J by 10 bases, and 10 bases separated the two germline ends. The CDR3 spans 10 residues. DNA for the CDR3: TGCAGCGTTGGGGAAGGGGTAGCTTTCTTT. The encoded protein is CSVGEGVAFF.

In this sample, this clonotype turned up a few times. This rearrangement joins TRBV18 to TRBJ2-6; D is uncertain. The CDR3 spans 15 residues. V was pared by 3 bases and J by 4 bases, with 10 bases between. Germline CDR1 reads KGHSH; CDR2 reads LQKENI. This chain's CDR3 is CASSPSVLGANVLTF. The CDR3 region has the DNA TGTGCCAGCTCACCCTCTGTATTAGGGGCCAACGTCCTGACTTTC.

This sequence joins TRBV15 and TRBJ2-7, with no clear D. From germline, CDR1 is LNHNV and CDR2 YYDKDF (reference sequence). The V gene lost 11 bases and the J gene lost 5 bases, with 34 bases spanning the gap. The CDR3 has 18 amino acids. The CDR3 coding sequence is TGTGCCGCGACACGGACCTCCCTCGGGTTAGCCCGGAAAAACGAGCAGTACTTC. Translation: CAATRTSLGLARKNEQYF. The full variable domain, in which reference TRBV15 and TRBJ2-7 provide the parts outside the CDR3, is DAMVIQNPRYQVTQFGKPVTLSCSQTLNHNVMYWYQQKSSQAPKLLFHYYDKDFNNEADTPDNFQSRRPNTSFCFLDIRSPGLGDTAMYLCAATRTSLGLARKNEQYFGPGTRLTVT.